One T cell receptor (beta chain) is described in this entry. Its specificity is unknown. The junction does not match germline at one end; this may be a read error. The data originate from a study of cytomegalovirus exposure and HLA in healthy donors. Looked up from germline, CDR1 is SSHAT and CDR2 is FNYEAQ (reference sequence). The CDR3 loop spans 15 amino acids. PCR amplification relied on 60 Vbeta primers (plus 13 Jbeta primers). Generated by immunoSEQ multiplex PCR, the TCRdb table keeps only in-frame clones and is missing some. The table records 110,000 to 150,000 clones, roughly 81% of them present only once. General observations from the study: The only immune exposure information that was available was CMV serostatus. Accurate prediction of most subjects' HLA-A and HLA-B alleles from TCR beta sequences was reported. Researchers reported in a later analysis that common viral pathogens appeared linked to several top clusters.

Material for sequencing was PBMCs. The clonotype originates from a female donor in good health and CMV-seronegative. The rearrangement joins TRBV7-7 to TRBJ2-5; possible D gene TRBD1, 5 bases. The CDR3 is CASSLVGVLQETQYF. CDR3 DNA: TGTGCTAGCAGCTTAGTAGGGGTACTCCAAGAGACCCAGTACTTC.